The clone carrying this T cell receptor (beta chain) appeared a single time. The antigen is undetermined. V was clipped by 0 bases and J by 0 bases, with 13 bases between them. CDR1 and CDR2 from the germline V gene are LNHDA and SQIVND (reference sequence). The length of the CDR3 is 17 residues. The record originates from a study of cytomegalovirus exposure and HLA in healthy donors. Study observations and caveats: Sequencing likely caused a cluster of highly shared sequence variants. Overall, under 200 TCR beta chains were annotated as cytomegalovirus-associated. The classifier, whose performance was assessed in both the original and validation cohorts, reportedly diagnosed cytomegalovirus status with high specificity and sensitivity. TCR beta sequences reportedly predicted most subjects' HLA-A and HLA-B alleles accurately.

The PCR employed 60 Vbeta primers together with 13 Jbeta primers. Only in-frame clones appear in the TCRdb table, and some are missing; sequencing was by immunoSEQ multiplex PCR. The repertoire holds around 160,000 clones, with 70% as singletons. This clonotype was sampled from a man between 18 and 35 years old in good health and CMV-seropositive. Sample: PBMCs. This chain links TRBV19 with TRBJ2-3; TRBD2 might be the D (5 bases). The chain's CDR3 is CASSIEGAGPSTDTQYF. The CDR3 DNA reads TGTGCCAGTAGTATAGAAGGCGCGGGCCCTAGCACAGATACGCAGTATTTT.